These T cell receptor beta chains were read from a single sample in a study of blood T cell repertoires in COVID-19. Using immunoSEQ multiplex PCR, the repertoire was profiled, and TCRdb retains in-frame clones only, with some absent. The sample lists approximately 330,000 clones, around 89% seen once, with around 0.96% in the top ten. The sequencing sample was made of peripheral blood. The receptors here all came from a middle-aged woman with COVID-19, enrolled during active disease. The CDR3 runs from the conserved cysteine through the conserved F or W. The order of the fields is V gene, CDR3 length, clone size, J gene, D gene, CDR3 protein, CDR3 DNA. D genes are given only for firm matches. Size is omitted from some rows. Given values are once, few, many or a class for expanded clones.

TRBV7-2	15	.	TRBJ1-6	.	CASSLATGLNSPLHF	TGTGCCAGCAGCTTAGCCACTGGGCTTAATTCACCCCTCCACTTT
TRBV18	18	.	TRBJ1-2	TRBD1	CASSPPSGQVGLGYGYTF	TGTGCCAGCTCACCACCCTCAGGACAGGTTGGTTTGGGCTATGGCTACACCTTC
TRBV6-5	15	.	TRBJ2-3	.	CASSRRDFTLDTQYF	TGTGCCAGCAGCCGCCGGGACTTTACTTTGGATACGCAGTATTTT
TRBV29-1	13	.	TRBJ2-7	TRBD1	CSVGTGRSYEQYF	TGCAGCGTGGGGACAGGGCGTTCCTACGAGCAGTACTTC
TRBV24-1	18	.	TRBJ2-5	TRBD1	CATSDLRRGQGARETQYF	TGTGCCACCAGTGATTTGCGCCGCGGACAGGGGGCTCGAGAGACCCAGTACTTC
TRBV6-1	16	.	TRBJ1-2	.	CASSEPSVPANYGYTF	TGTGCCAGCAGTGAACCGTCAGTTCCAGCTAACTATGGCTACACCTTC
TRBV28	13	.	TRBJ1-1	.	CASSLNMNTEAFF	TGTGCCAGCAGTTTAAATATGAACACTGAAGCTTTCTTT
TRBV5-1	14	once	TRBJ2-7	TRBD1	CASSLETGVDEQYF	TGCGCCAGCAGCTTAGAGACAGGGGTGGACGAGCAGTACTTC
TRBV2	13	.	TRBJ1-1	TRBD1	CASVQDRGTEAFF	TGTGCCAGCGTCCAGGACAGGGGCACTGAAGCTTTCTTT
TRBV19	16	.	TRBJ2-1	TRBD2	CASSSSGGSSYNEQFF	TGTGCCAGTAGTAGTAGCGGGGGGAGCTCCTACAATGAGCAGTTCTTC
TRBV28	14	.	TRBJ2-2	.	CASSVHANTGELFF	TGTGCCAGCAGTGTACACGCGAACACCGGGGAGCTGTTTTTT
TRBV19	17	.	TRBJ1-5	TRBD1	CASSSGQGRYSNQPQHF	TGTGCCAGTAGTTCGGGACAGGGGCGATACTCAAATCAGCCCCAGCATTTT
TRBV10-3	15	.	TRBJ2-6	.	CAISVRGAGANVLTF	TGTGCCATCAGTGTACGCGGGGCTGGGGCCAACGTCCTGACTTTC
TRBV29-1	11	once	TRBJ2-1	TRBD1	CSSDRGNEQFF	TGCAGCTCGGACAGGGGTAATGAGCAGTTCTTC
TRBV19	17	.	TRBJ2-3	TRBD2	CASSIYPGRALTDTQYF	TGTGCCAGTAGTATTTATCCCGGGAGGGCTCTCACAGATACGCAGTATTTT
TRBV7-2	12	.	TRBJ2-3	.	CASSPSTDTQYF	TGTGCCAGCAGCCCTAGCACAGATACGCAGTATTTT
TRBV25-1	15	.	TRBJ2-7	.	CASSEGTWSSYEQYF	TGTGCCAGCAGTGAAGGAACCTGGAGCTCCTACGAGCAGTACTTC
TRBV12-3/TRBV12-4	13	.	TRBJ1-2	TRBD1	CASSSRQGNGYTF	TGTGCCAGCAGTTCCAGACAGGGAAATGGCTACACCTTC
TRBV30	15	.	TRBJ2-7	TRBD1	CALIPLGQTSYEQYF	TGTGCCCTTATCCCGCTGGGACAGACCTCCTACGAGCAGTACTTC
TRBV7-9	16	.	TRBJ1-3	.	CASSLRGMDLGNTIYF	TGTGCCAGCAGCTTAAGGGGAATGGACCTTGGAAACACCATATATTTT
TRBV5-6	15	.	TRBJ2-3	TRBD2	CASSFSGRRTDTQYF	TGTGCCAGCAGCTTTAGCGGGAGACGCACAGATACGCAGTATTTT
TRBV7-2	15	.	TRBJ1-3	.	CASSPSGAGGNTIYF	TGTGCCAGCAGCCCCTCGGGTGCCGGCGGAAACACCATATATTTT
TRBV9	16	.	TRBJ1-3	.	CASSVGAGSAGNTIYF	TGTGCCAGCAGCGTAGGGGCAGGGTCAGCTGGAAACACCATATATTTT
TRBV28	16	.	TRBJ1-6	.	CASTRLGRVENSPLHF	TGTGCCAGCACTCGTTTGGGCAGGGTAGAGAATTCACCCCTCCACTTT
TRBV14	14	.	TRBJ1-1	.	CASSRQHLNTEAFF	TGTGCCAGCAGCCGACAGCATTTGAACACTGAAGCTTTCTTT
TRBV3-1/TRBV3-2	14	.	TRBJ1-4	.	CASSSRVDNEKLFF	TGTGCCAGCAGCTCCAGAGTAGACAATGAAAAGCTGTTTTTT
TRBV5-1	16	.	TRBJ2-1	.	CASSAGSGGRVNEQFF	TGCGCCAGCAGCGCCGGTTCCGGGGGAAGGGTCAATGAGCAGTTCTTC
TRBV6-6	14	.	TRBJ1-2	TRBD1	CASSYRDSNYGYTF	TGTGCCAGCAGTTACCGGGACAGTAACTATGGCTACACCTTC
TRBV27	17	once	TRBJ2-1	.	CASSLAGDRSSYNEQFF	TGTGCCAGCAGTTTAGCGGGGGACAGGAGCTCCTACAATGAGCAGTTCTTC
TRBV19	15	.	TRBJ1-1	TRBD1	CASSIQGQMNTEAFF	TGTGCCAGTAGTATACAGGGACAGATGAACACTGAAGCTTTCTTT
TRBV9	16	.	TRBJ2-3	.	CASSVDIASSTDTQYF	TGTGCCAGCAGCGTAGATATAGCGTCTAGCACAGATACGCAGTATTTT
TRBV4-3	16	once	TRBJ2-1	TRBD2	CASSQLRLAGGNEQFF	TGCGCCAGCAGCCAATTGCGACTAGCGGGAGGCAATGAGCAGTTCTTC
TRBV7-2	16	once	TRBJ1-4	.	CASSLARGLTNEKLFF	TGTGCCAGCAGCTTAGCGCGAGGACTGACTAATGAAAAACTGTTTTTT
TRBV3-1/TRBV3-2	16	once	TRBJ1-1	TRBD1	CASSQAGQGRDTEAFF	TGTGCCAGCAGCCAAGCTGGACAGGGACGGGATACTGAAGCTTTCTTT
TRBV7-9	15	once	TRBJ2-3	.	CASTPPGISTDTQYF	TGTGCCAGCACCCCCCCCGGGATTAGCACAGATACGCAGTATTTT
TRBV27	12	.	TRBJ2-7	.	CASSSGPYEQYF	TGTGCCAGCTCCTCAGGGCCCTACGAGCAGTACTTC
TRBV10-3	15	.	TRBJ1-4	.	CAISEGTGDNEKLFF	TGTGCCATCAGTGAGGGAACAGGAGATAATGAAAAACTGTTTTTT
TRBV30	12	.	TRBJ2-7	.	CAWITVSYEQYF	TGTGCCTGGATCACTGTATCCTACGAGCAGTACTTC
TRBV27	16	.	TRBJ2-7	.	CASSLALGLGFYEQYF	TGTGCCAGCAGTTTAGCCCTAGGACTGGGATTCTACGAGCAGTACTTC
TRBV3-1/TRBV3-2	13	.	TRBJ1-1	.	CASSQSSQGEAFF	TGTGCCAGCAGCCAGAGCTCACAGGGTGAAGCTTTCTTT
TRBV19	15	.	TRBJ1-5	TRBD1	CASSLTGVSNQPQHF	TGTGCCAGTTCCTTAACAGGGGTTAGCAATCAGCCCCAGCATTTT
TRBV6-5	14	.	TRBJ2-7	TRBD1	CASRGPGQGTEQYF	TGTGCCAGCAGGGGACCGGGACAGGGCACCGAGCAGTACTTC
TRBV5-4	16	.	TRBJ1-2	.	CASSYPNRNFNYGYTF	TGTGCCAGCAGCTACCCAAACAGGAATTTCAACTATGGCTACACCTTC
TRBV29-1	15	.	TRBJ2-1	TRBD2	CSVPSGVLSYNEQFF	TGCAGCGTGCCTAGCGGGGTACTCTCCTACAATGAGCAGTTCTTC
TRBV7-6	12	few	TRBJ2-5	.	CASSPRQETQYF	TGTGCCAGCAGCCCTAGGCAAGAGACCCAGTACTTC